These 24 T cell receptor beta chains were sequenced from one sample in a study of shared clonotypes between healthy human individuals. The protocol was immunoSEQ multiplex PCR, while the TCRdb copy is restricted to in-frame clones and leaves out a portion. The data hold approximately 2,000,000 clones, with 85% to 95% observed a single time. Sequencing was performed on naive CD4+ T cells from PBMCs. Specified subset: CD45RA+ positively selected. These receptors were collected from a man aged 18 to 30 in good health. Some clones in this sample may be carry-over from other donors' samples.

The chain uses TRBV4-1 and TRBJ2-7, with D possibly TRBD1 on 6 matching bases. The CDR3 is 15 amino acids. Germline V gene lookup returns CDR1 MGHRA and CDR2 YSYEKL. The ends were cut back, 1 base at V and 3 bases at J, with 13 bases in the middle. The CDR3 region is CASSQGGTLLYEQYF. The DNA of the CDR3 is TGCGCCAGCAGCCAAGGTGGGACACTCCTCTACGAGCAGTACTTC.

The CDR3 DNA follows: TGTGCCAGCAGGAGAAGCCAAGAGACCCAGTACTTC. It codes for CASRRSQETQYF. This sequence joins TRBV6-1 and TRBJ2-5; D is undetermined. Germline V gene lookup returns CDR1 MNHNS and CDR2 SASEGT. Trimming took off 6 bases at V and 1 base at J, with 6 bases between the two ends. This CDR3 comprises 12 residues.

The chain has TRBV4-2 and TRBJ1-2, with D maybe TRBD1 (5 bases). Trimming left V 2 bases short and J 8 bases short, with 9 bases between. This CDR3 region has 12 residues. CDR1 is LGHNA, CDR2 YNFKEQ, per germline. The CDR3, as DNA: TGTGCCAGCAGCCAACCGGGGGGAGGCTACACCTTC. Its protein product is CASSQPGGGYTF.

V is TRBV9 and J is TRBJ2-1; TRBD2 matches at 9 bases. The CDR3 has 17 residues. Germline values: CDR1 SGDLS, CDR2 YYNGEE. The trim removed 2 bases at V and 5 bases at J, leaving 11 bases unmatched. The CDR3 DNA reads TGTGCCAGCAGCGTGACGCTACTAGCGGGCTTAAACAATGAGCAGTTCTTC. Translation: CASSVTLLAGLNNEQFF.

This chain joins TRBV29-1 and TRBJ2-1; possible D gene TRBD1, 7 bases. V lost 3 bases and J lost 14, with 14 bases in between. The CDR3 sequence is 11 residues long. In germline, CDR1 is SQVTM, CDR2 ANQGSEA. The CDR3: CSVDPQGEEFF. DNA of the CDR3: TGCAGCGTTGACCCCCAGGGGGAGGAGTTCTTC.

The V gene is TRBV28, the J gene TRBJ1-5; a possible D gene is TRBD1 (6 bases). Germline V gene data show CDR1 as MDHEN and CDR2 as SYDVKM. This CDR3 region has 16 residues. Trimming took off 2 bases at V and 1 base at J, with 12 bases between the two ends. The CDR3 nucleotides read TGTGCCAGCAGTTTAGCGGGGGCAGGAAGCAATCAGCCCCAGCATTTT. Residues: CASSLAGAGSNQPQHF.

This clone was seen just once. V usage is TRBV7-3 and J usage is TRBJ2-7, with 10 positions matching TRBD2. Germline V CDR1 and CDR2: SGHTA, FQGTGA. V lost 6 bases to trimming and J lost 3 bases; unmatched junction nucleotides: 5. This CDR3 comprises 14 residues. CDR3 residues: CASSKLAGNYEQYF. CDR3 in DNA: TGTGCCAGCAGTAAACTAGCGGGGAACTACGAGCAGTACTTC.

V and J are TRBV29-1 and TRBJ2-7; D might be TRBD1 (6 bases). This CDR3 spans 12 amino acids. Trimming removed 2 bases from V and 6 bases from J, with 11 bases in between. The germline CDR1 and CDR2 sequences are SQVTM and ANQGSEA. The CDR3 sequence: CSVELQGGEQYF. The CDR3 DNA follows: TGCAGCGTTGAACTACAGGGCGGCGAGCAGTACTTC.

The chain couples TRBV5-1 to TRBJ2-3; TRBD2 might be the D (6 bases). There are 17 residues in the CDR3. Trimming pared 0 bases from V and 0 bases from J, leaving 14 bases between. CDR1 is SGHRS, CDR2 YFSETQ, per germline. CDR3 in amino acids: CASSLGWGDSSTDTQYF. CDR3 nucleotides: TGCGCCAGCAGCTTGGGATGGGGGGACTCTAGCACAGATACGCAGTATTTT.

The chain couples TRBV28 to TRBJ1-5, with D possibly matching TRBD1 (6 bases). The CDR3 covers 16 residues. V was clipped by 7 bases and J by 0 bases, with 16 bases between them. The germline V gene encodes CDR1 MDHEN and CDR2 SYDVKM. The DNA of the CDR3 is TGTGCCAGCAACAACAGGGACTGGGTTAGCAATCAGCCCCAGCATTTT. Protein product: CASNNRDWVSNQPQHF.

This chain joins TRBV5-5 and TRBJ1-4; D might be TRBD1 (6 bases). Trimming shortened V by 2 bases and J by 6 bases, and 14 bases separated the two germline ends. The CDR3 spans 15 residues. Germline loops: CDR1 SGHKS, CDR2 YYEKEE (reference sequence). The CDR3 spells CASSFTGSRDEKLFF. The CDR3 DNA reads TGTGCCAGCAGCTTCACAGGGAGTCGGGATGAAAAACTGTTTTTT.

A note on this clone: Sequence at one end of the junction differs from germline and may be a read error. This sequence joins TRBV5-1 and TRBJ1-1; 7 bases agree with TRBD1. CDR1 is SGHRS, CDR2 YFSETQ, per germline. The CDR3 is 13 amino acids. The CDR3 loop is CANSFSGGTEAFF. In DNA form, the CDR3 reads TGCGCCAACAGCTTCTCAGGGGGCACTGAAGCTTTCTTT. Full variable domain (rest looked up from reference TRBV5-1 and TRBJ1-1): KAGVTQTPRYLIKTRGQQVTLSCSPISGHRSVSWYQQTPGQGLQFLFEYFSETQRNKGNFPGRFSGRQFSNSRSEMNVSTLELGDSALYLCANSFSGGTEAFFGQGTRLTVV.

Written as DNA, the CDR3 is TGTGCCAGCAGCCCAGGACAGGGGGTTATACAAAATGAGCAGTTCTTC. This codes for CASSPGQGVIQNEQFF. This chain connects TRBV7-9 to TRBJ2-1, with 10 bases that match TRBD1. The CDR3 extends over 16 amino acids. V lost 5 bases, J lost 7 bases, and 11 bases stayed unmatched. Germline lookup yields CDR1 SEHNR and CDR2 FQNEAQ (reference sequence).

The chain uses TRBV29-1 and TRBJ2-5; D gene ambiguous. V was clipped by 4 bases and J by 5 bases, with 11 bases between them. The germline gives CDR1 SQVTM, CDR2 ANQGSEA. The CDR3 spans 12 residues. CDR3 protein: CSVGTEGETQYF. CDR3 DNA sequence: TGCAGCGTTGGGACGGAAGGGGAGACCCAGTACTTC.

About this clone itself: Distinct nucleotide sequences in the sample also encode this CDR3. The chain couples TRBV6-5 to TRBJ2-3; D not resolved. This CDR3 has 14 amino acids. Germline-derived CDR1 and CDR2 are MNHEY and SVGAGI. Trimming took 0 bases from V and 6 from J, leaving 10 bases between them. The CDR3 bases are TGTGCCAGCAGTTACTCGTTGACGGCCGATACGCAGTATTTT. This translates into CASSYSLTADTQYF.

This chain uses TRBV28 with TRBJ2-1, with D tentatively TRBD1 (5 bases). The CDR3 totals 13 residues. V lost 7 bases to trimming and J lost 3 bases, with 10 bases between them. Per germline, CDR1 MDHEN and CDR2 SYDVKM. The CDR3 bases are TGTGCCAGCACCCAGACAGTCTACAATGAGCAGTTCTTC. It yields the protein CASTQTVYNEQFF. The complete variable domain, with remaining parts taken from reference TRBV28 and TRBJ2-1, reads DVKVTQSSRYLVKRTGEKVFLECVQDMDHENMFWYRQDPGLGLRLIYFSYDVKMKEKGDIPEGYSVSREKKERFSLILESASTNQTSMYLCASTQTVYNEQFFGPGTRLTVL.

This clone has just one count. The chain has TRBV6-6 and TRBJ1-2; TRBD1 matches at 8 bases. V trimming: 6 bases; J trimming: 4 bases; junction bases outside the gene matches: 13. CDR3 length: 16 amino acids. From germline, CDR1 is MNHNY and CDR2 SVGAGI (reference sequence). Here the CDR3 DNA reads TGTGCCAGCAGCCCGGGAGGGACAGGACCTCTCTATGGCTACACCTTC. It translates to CASSPGGTGPLYGYTF.

The chain recombines TRBV28 with TRBJ1-1, with D possibly being TRBD1 (6 bases). Germline-derived CDR1 and CDR2 are MDHEN and SYDVKM. This CDR3 has 14 residues. Trimming cost V 3 bases and J 4 bases, with 12 bases left between them. For the CDR3, the DNA is TGTGCCAGCAGTTTCACCCAGGGGAGCACTGAAGCTTTCTTT. It is translated as CASSFTQGSTEAFF.

The V and J genes are TRBV28 and TRBJ1-6; 7 nucleotides agree with TRBD1. V gave up 5 bases and J gave up 7 bases; unmatched junction bases: 11. The CDR3 covers 16 residues. CDR1 and CDR2 from the germline V gene are MDHEN and SYDVKM. The CDR3, as DNA: TGTGCCAGCAGTATAACCCTAGGGGGCGCGAATTCACCCCTCCACTTT. Protein sequence: CASSITLGGANSPLHF. Drawing the rest from reference TRBV28 and TRBJ1-6, the complete variable domain is DVKVTQSSRYLVKRTGEKVFLECVQDMDHENMFWYRQDPGLGLRLIYFSYDVKMKEKGDIPEGYSVSREKKERFSLILESASTNQTSMYLCASSITLGGANSPLHFGNGTRLTVT.

V usage is TRBV5-6 and J usage is TRBJ1-3; D is perhaps TRBD1 (6 bases). Germline V gene lookup returns CDR1 SGHDT and CDR2 YYEEEE. This CDR3 region has 17 residues. V lost 3 bases and J lost 2, with 18 bases in between. The CDR3 bases are TGTGCCAGCAGCTGGGGGGGCAGCATTGCAACTGGAAACACCATATATTTT. Amino acid sequence: CASSWGGSIATGNTIYF.

This clone has a handful of counts. The chain couples TRBV7-9 to TRBJ2-2, with 11 bases identical to TRBD2. CDR1 SEHNR and CDR2 FQNEAQ come from the germline V gene (reference sequence). This CDR3 is 15 amino acids long. V lost 5 bases, J lost 7 bases, and 6 bases stayed unmatched. In DNA form, the CDR3 reads TGTGCCAGCAGCCTACTAGCGGGAGTGGGCGGGGAGCTGTTTTTT. This gives the protein CASSLLAGVGGELFF.

To note about this clone: The sample holds other DNA sequences that translate to the same CDR3. This rearrangement joins TRBV5-1 to TRBJ2-6, with unresolved D. Trimming took off 0 bases at V and 0 bases at J, with 4 bases between the two ends. Per germline, CDR1 SGHRS and CDR2 YFSETQ. The CDR3 consists of 15 residues. DNA of the CDR3: TGCGCCAGCAGCTTGGCGATCTCTGGGGCCAACGTCCTGACTTTC. This gives the protein CASSLAISGANVLTF.

This clone was seen a handful of times. This sequence joins TRBV5-1 and TRBJ1-1; tentative D call: TRBD1 (5 bases). CDR1 is SGHRS and CDR2 is YFSETQ in the germline V gene. Trimming stripped 4 bases from V and 2 bases from J, with 15 bases between. The CDR3 runs 15 residues. CDR3 loop: CASSLQGVGNTEAFF. Here the CDR3 DNA reads TGCGCCAGCAGCCTTCAGGGCGTTGGTAACACTGAAGCTTTCTTT. The whole variable domain, filled in from reference TRBV5-1 and TRBJ1-1, reads KAGVTQTPRYLIKTRGQQVTLSCSPISGHRSVSWYQQTPGQGLQFLFEYFSETQRNKGNFPGRFSGRQFSNSRSEMNVSTLELGDSALYLCASSLQGVGNTEAFFGQGTRLTVV.

This clone was found once. V gene TRBV6-1 combines with J gene TRBJ1-1, with no clear D. The germline V gene encodes CDR1 MNHNS and CDR2 SASEGT. The CDR3 has 15 amino acids. Trimming left V 5 bases short and J 4 bases short, with 17 bases between. The CDR3 sequence is CASSTFGGRRTEAFF. Here the CDR3 DNA reads TGTGCCAGCAGTACTTTTGGAGGGCGCCGCACTGAAGCTTTCTTT.